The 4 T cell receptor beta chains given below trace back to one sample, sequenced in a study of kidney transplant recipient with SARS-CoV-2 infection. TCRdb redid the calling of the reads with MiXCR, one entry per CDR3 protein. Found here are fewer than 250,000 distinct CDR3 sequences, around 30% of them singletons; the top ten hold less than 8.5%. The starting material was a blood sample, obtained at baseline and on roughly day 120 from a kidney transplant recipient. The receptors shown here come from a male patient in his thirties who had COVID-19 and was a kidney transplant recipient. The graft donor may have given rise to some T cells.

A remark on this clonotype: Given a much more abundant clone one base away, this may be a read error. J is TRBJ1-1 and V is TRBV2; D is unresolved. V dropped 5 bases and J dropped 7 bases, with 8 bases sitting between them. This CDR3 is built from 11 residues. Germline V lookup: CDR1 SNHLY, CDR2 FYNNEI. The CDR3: CASSRVIEAFF. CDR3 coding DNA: TGTGCCAGCAGTCGGGTCATTGAAGCTTTCTTT.

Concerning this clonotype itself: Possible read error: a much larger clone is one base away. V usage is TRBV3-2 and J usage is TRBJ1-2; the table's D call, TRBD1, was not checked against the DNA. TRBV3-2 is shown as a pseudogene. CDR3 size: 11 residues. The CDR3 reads CASSQRGMAAF. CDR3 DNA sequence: TGTGCCAGCAGCCAAAGGGGGATGGCAGCCTTC.

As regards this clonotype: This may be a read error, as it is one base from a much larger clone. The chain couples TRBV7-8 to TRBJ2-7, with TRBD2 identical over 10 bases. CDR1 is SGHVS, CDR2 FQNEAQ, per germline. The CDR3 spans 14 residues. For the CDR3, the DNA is TGTACCAGCAGCTTATGGACTAGCGGCGGCGAGCAGTACTTC. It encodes CTSSLWTSGGEQYF.

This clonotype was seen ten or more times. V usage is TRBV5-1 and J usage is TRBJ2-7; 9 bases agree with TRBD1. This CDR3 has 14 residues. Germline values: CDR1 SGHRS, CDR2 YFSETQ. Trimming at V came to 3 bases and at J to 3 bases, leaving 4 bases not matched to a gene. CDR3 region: CASSSLTGGYEQYF. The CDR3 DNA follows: TGCGCCAGCAGCTCTCTGACAGGGGGCTACGAGCAGTACTTC. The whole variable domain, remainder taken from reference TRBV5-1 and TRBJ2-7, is KAGVTQTPRYLIKTRGQQVTLSCSPISGHRSVSWYQQTPGQGLQFLFEYFSETQRNKGNFPGRFSGRQFSNSRSEMNVSTLELGDSALYLCASSSLTGGYEQYFGPGTRLTVT.